This T cell receptor (beta chain) was sequenced during a study of blood T cells in healthy people across ages. Study-wide results and limits: Comparison with aged donors showed that long-lived donors had more naive CD4+ cells and higher diversity.

This clonotype was counted between two and nine times. Its antigen remains unidentified. This CDR3 has 18 residues. V lost 3 bases and J lost 0; bases outside the gene matches: 13. CDR1 and CDR2 (germline): SNHLY, FYNNEI. Next came a second PCR, run for 7 to 11 cycles, which used a sample-barcoded 5' primer along with a J-beta primer mix. TCRdb ran MiXCR on the 5' RACE reads and lists one entry per CDR3 protein. The profile shows some 1.5 million distinct CDR3 sequences, 25% to 30% of them singletons. This chain connects TRBV2 to TRBJ1-1, with 7 bases that match TRBD1. The sequenced sample consisted of blood. The TCR comes from a woman in her thirties in good health. CDR3 sequence (DNA): TGTGCCAGCAGTGACCCCGGGGCAGGGGGGGGTATGAACACTGAAGCTTTCTTT. The encoded protein is CASSDPGAGGGMNTEAFF. Full variable domain (outside the CDR3, taken from reference TRBV2 and TRBJ1-1): EPEVTQTPSHQVTQMGQEVILRCVPISNHLYFYWYRQILGQKVEFLVSFYNNEISEKSEIFDDQFSVERPDGSNFTLKIRSTKLEDSAMYFCASSDPGAGGGMNTEAFFGQGTRLTVV.